This TCR beta chain was identified during a study of T-cell reconstitution after alpha-beta-depleted transplantation in children. In germline, CDR1 is SGHKS, CDR2 YYEKEE (reference sequence). Unmatched junction bases numbered 7, after V lost 4 bases and J lost 2 bases. CDR3 length equals 15 residues. This clonotype was picked up many times. Preparation of the TCRbeta library involved a method that used unique molecular identifiers. TCRdb re-analysed the PCR reads in MiXCR, keeping a single row per CDR3 protein. The sample includes some 200,000 distinct CDR3 sequences, around 9.2% of them seen just once.

Sequencing was performed on PBMCs, mostly from graft donor cells, taken 360 days after TCRalphabeta/CD19-depleted stem cell transplant. The clonotype originates from a male patient between 2 and 10 years old who had a stem cell transplant for acute myeloid leukemia, so the T cells may come from the graft donor. This chain links TRBV5-5 with TRBJ2-3, with TRBD1 identical over 7 bases. The CDR3 DNA reads TGTGCCAGCAGCACCCGACAGGGCTACACAGATACGCAGTATTTT. Translation gives CASSTRQGYTDTQYF.